This is a list of T cell receptor beta chains from one sample in a study of identical twins. MiXCR, applied by TCRdb to the 5' RACE reads, yields one record per CDR3 protein. The data show fewer than 550,000 distinct CDR3 sequences, roughly 15% seen once. This same sample was also part of a study on yellow fever vaccine responses in identical twins.

The material sequenced was CD4+ T cells sorted from blood. The origin of the receptors is a woman aged 18 to 35 in good health. Both conserved end residues are part of each CDR3. A D gene is named only where the DNA matches it firmly. Clone size, where shown, is once, few, many, or a class for clones that have expanded.

>-|-|TRBV15|TRBJ2-4
CATSRVVAKNIQYF
TGTGCCACCAGCAGAGTGGTGGCCAAAAACATTCAGTACTTC
>-|TRBD1|TRBV27|TRBJ2-1
CASSSGTGRSNEQFF
TGTGCCAGCAGCTCCGGGACAGGGAGAAGCAATGAGCAGTTCTTC
>many|-|TRBV5-1|TRBJ2-2
CASTLIGADTGELFF
TGCGCCAGCACCCTGATCGGGGCGGACACCGGGGAGCTGTTTTTT
>few|TRBD2|TRBV5-1|TRBJ2-3
CASSTLAGGDTQYF
TGCGCCAGCAGCACACTAGCGGGAGGAGATACGCAGTATTTT
>-|-|TRBV6-5|TRBJ2-7
CASSYHGVGYF
TGTGCCAGCAGTTACCACGGGGTGGGGTACTTC
>many|TRBD2|TRBV12-3/TRBV12-4|TRBJ2-3
CASRGLAGDTQYF
TGTGCCAGCAGGGGACTAGCTGGAGATACGCAGTATTTT
>-|-|TRBV28|TRBJ2-1
CASSLSAQGINNEQFF
TGTGCCAGCAGTTTAAGTGCGCAGGGTATCAACAATGAGCAGTTCTTC
>many|TRBD1|TRBV12-3/TRBV12-4|TRBJ1-1
CASRKDRESRNTEAFF
TGTGCCAGCAGGAAAGACAGGGAGAGTCGGAACACTGAAGCTTTCTTT
>-|-|TRBV3-1|TRBJ2-1
CASSLRDTPRNEQFF
TGTGCCAGCAGCCTACGGGACACCCCTCGGAATGAGCAGTTCTTC
>-|-|TRBV12-3/TRBV12-4|TRBJ1-2
CASSLGQPNNYGYTF
TGTGCCAGCAGTTTGGGGCAACCGAATAACTATGGCTACACCTTC
>few|-|TRBV5-5|TRBJ2-1
CASSLAFSGNSAYNEQFF
TGTGCCAGCAGCTTGGCTTTTTCCGGTAACTCAGCCTACAATGAGCAGTTCTTC
>many|TRBD1|TRBV15|TRBJ2-1
CATSSGTGLYNEQFF
TGTGCCACCAGCTCCGGGACAGGGTTGTACAATGAGCAGTTCTTC
>-|-|TRBV4-1|TRBJ2-5
CASSQAGLAYGGLETQYF
TGCGCCAGCAGCCAAGCGGGGCTAGCGTATGGTGGGTTAGAGACCCAGTACTTC
>-|TRBD2|TRBV10-3|TRBJ2-5
CAISQTSGRQETQYF
TGTGCCATCAGCCAGACTAGCGGGAGACAAGAGACCCAGTACTTC
>once|-|TRBV6-2/TRBV6-3|TRBJ2-1
CASTDAGNNYNEQFF
TGTGCCAGCACCGACGCGGGGAACAATTACAATGAGCAGTTCTTC
>-|TRBD2|TRBV12-3/TRBV12-4|TRBJ2-5
CASRQSQTSGGARGGMTQYF
TGTGCCAGCAGACAATCACAGACTAGCGGGGGGGCTCGGGGAGGAATGACCCAGTACTTC
>-|-|TRBV7-9|TRBJ2-1
CASSLEAINEQFF
TGTGCCAGCAGCTTGGAGGCTATTAATGAGCAGTTCTTC
>-|TRBD1|TRBV12-3/TRBV12-4|TRBJ1-1
CASSSTGRGRGTEAFF
TGTGCCAGCAGTTCGACAGGGCGGGGCAGGGGGACTGAAGCTTTCTTT
>few|-|TRBV28|TRBJ2-5
CASRFGGKETQYF
TGTGCCAGCAGATTCGGAGGGAAAGAGACCCAGTACTTC
>-|TRBD1|TRBV12-3/TRBV12-4|TRBJ2-7
CASSVTGVGAYEQYF
TGTGCCAGCAGCGTGACAGGGGTAGGGGCCTACGAGCAGTACTTC
>-|-|TRBV5-5|TRBJ2-6
CASSLVARSSSGANVLTF
TGTGCCAGCAGCTTGGTTGCCAGGTCAAGCTCTGGGGCCAACGTCCTGACTTTC
>few|-|TRBV20-1|TRBJ2-1
CSAREQGELNEQFF
TGCAGTGCTAGAGAACAGGGAGAGCTCAATGAGCAGTTCTTC
>few|TRBD2|TRBV7-2|TRBJ2-3
CASSLVPAGVPAAQYF
TGTGCCAGCAGCTTAGTTCCAGCGGGGGTTCCCGCGGCGCAGTATTTT
>-|TRBD1|TRBV29-1|TRBJ1-1
CSFHQGGTEAFF
TGCAGCTTTCATCAGGGGGGGACTGAAGCTTTCTTT
>-|TRBD2|TRBV7-6|TRBJ2-2
CASSRTSGGNTGELFF
TGTGCCAGCAGCCGGACTAGCGGGGGGAACACCGGGGAGCTGTTTTTT
>-|-|TRBV6-2/TRBV6-3|TRBJ2-2
CASSYKAGELFF
TGTGCCAGCAGTTACAAGGCCGGGGAGCTGTTTTTT
>-|TRBD2|TRBV7-8|TRBJ2-7
CASSPRLAGGHEQYF
TGTGCCAGCAGCCCCCGACTAGCGGGAGGGCACGAGCAGTACTTC
>many|TRBD2|TRBV29-1|TRBJ2-5
CSVDGAGGQETQYF
TGCAGCGTTGACGGAGCGGGGGGGCAAGAGACCCAGTACTTC
>few|-|TRBV20-1|TRBJ2-1
CSARDFVSGAAEQFF
TGCAGTGCTAGAGATTTTGTATCGGGGGCGGCCGAGCAGTTCTTC
>-|TRBD2|TRBV7-9|TRBJ2-1
CASSMGLANEQFF
TGTGCCAGCAGCATGGGACTAGCCAACGAGCAGTTCTTC
>-|TRBD1|TRBV9|TRBJ2-5
CASSVDGTGFQETQYF
TGTGCCAGCAGCGTAGATGGGACAGGGTTTCAAGAGACCCAGTACTTC